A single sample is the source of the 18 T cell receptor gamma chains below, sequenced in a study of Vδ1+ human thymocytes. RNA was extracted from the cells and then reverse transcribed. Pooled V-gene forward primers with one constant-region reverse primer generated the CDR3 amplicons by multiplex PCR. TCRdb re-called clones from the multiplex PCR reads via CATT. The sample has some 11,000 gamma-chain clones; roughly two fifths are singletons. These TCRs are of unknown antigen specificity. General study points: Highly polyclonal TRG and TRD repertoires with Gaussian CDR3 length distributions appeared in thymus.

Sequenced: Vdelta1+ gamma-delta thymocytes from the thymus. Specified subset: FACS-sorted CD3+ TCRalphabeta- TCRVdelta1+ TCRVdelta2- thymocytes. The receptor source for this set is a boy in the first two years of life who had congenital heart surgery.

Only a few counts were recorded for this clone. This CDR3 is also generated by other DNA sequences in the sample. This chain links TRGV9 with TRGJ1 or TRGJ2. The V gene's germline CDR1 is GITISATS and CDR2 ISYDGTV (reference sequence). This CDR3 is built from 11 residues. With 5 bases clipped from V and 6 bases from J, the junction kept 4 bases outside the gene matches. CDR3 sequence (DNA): TGTGCCTTGTGGGGCGGTTATAAGAAACTCTTT. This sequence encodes CALWGGYKKLF.

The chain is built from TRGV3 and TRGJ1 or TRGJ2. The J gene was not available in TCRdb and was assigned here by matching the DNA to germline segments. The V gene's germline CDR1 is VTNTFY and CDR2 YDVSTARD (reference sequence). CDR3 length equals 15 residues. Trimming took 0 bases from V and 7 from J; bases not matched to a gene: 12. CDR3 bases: TGTGCCACCTGGGACAGGCTAGGATGGCGGTATAAGAAACTCTTT. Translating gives CATWDRLGWRYKKLF.

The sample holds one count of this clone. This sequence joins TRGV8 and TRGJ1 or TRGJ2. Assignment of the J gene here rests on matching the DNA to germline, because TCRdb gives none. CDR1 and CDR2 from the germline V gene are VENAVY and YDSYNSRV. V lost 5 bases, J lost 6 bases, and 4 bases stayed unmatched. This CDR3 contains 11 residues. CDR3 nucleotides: TGTGCCACCTGGGTAGGTTATAAGAAACTCTTT. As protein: CATWVGYKKLF.

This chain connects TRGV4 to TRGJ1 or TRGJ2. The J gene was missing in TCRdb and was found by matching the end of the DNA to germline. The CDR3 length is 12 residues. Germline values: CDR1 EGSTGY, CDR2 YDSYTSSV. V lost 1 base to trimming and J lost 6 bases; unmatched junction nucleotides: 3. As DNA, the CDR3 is TGTGCCACCTGGGATGGAGGTTATAAGAAACTCTTT. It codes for CATWDGGYKKLF.

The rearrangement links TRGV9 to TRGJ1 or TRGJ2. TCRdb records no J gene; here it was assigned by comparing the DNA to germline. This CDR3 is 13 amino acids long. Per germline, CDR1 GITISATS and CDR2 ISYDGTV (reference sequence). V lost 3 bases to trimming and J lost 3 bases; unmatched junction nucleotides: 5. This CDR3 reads CALWEYTYYKKLF. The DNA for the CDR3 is TGTGCCTTGTGGGAGTACACTTATTATAAGAAACTCTTT.

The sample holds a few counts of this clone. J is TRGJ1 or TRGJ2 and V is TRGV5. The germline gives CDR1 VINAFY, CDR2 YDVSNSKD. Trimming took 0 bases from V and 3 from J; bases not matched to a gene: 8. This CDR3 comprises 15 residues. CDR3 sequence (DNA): TGTGCCACCTGGGACAGGCGTTTTCCTTATTATAAGAAACTCTTT. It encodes CATWDRRFPYYKKLF.

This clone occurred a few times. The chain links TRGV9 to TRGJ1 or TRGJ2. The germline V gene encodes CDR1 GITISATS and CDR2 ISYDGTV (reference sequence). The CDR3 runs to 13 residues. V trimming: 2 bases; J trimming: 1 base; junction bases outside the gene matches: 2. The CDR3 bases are TGTGCCTTGTGGGAGGGCAATTATTATAAGAAACTCTTT. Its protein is CALWEGNYYKKLF.

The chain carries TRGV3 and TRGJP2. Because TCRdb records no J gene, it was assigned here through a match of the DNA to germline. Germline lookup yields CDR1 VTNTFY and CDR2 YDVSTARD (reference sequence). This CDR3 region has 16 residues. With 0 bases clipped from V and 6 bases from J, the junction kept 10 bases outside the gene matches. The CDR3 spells CATWDRPTSGDWIKTF. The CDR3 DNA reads TGTGCCACCTGGGACAGGCCAACGAGTGGTGATTGGATCAAGACGTTT.

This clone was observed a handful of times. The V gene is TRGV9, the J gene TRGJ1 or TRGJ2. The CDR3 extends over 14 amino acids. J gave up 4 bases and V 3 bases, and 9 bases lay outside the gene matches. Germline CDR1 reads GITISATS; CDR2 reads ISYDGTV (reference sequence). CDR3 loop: CALWEPRRYYKKLF. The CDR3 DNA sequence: TGTGCCTTGTGGGAGCCCCGGAGATATTATAAGAAACTCTTT.

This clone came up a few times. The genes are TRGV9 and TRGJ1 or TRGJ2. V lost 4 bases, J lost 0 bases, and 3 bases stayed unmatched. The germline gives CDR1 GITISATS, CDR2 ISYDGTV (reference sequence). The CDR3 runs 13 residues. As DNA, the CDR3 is TGTGCCTTGTGGGACCCGAATTATTATAAGAAACTCTTT. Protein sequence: CALWDPNYYKKLF.

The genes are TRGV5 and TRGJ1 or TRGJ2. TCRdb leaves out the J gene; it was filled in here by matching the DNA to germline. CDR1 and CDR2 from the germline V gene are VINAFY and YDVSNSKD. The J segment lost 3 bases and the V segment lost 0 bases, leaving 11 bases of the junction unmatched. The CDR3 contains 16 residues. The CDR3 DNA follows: TGTGCCACCTGGGACAGGCGAACATGGGCTTATTATAAGAAACTCTTT. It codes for CATWDRRTWAYYKKLF.

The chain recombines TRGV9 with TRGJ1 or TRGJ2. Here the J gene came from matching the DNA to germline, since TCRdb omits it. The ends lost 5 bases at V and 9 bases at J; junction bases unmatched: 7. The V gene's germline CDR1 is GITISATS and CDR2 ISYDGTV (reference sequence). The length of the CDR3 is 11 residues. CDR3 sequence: CALWGSGKKLF. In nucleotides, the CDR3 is TGTGCCTTGTGGGGCTCTGGTAAGAAACTCTTT.

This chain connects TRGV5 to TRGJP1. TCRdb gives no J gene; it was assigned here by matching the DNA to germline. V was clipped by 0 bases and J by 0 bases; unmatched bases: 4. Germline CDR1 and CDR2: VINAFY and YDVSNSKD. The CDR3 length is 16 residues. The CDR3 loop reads CATWDRKYTTGWFKIF. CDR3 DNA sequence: TGTGCCACCTGGGACAGGAAATATACCACTGGTTGGTTCAAGATATTT.

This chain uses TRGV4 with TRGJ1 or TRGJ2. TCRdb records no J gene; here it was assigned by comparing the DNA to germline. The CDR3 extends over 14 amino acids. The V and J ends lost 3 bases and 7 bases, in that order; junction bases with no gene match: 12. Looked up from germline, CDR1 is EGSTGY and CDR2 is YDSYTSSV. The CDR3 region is CATWDYGIGYKKLF. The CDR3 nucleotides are TGTGCCACCTGGGATTATGGGATTGGCTATAAGAAACTCTTT.

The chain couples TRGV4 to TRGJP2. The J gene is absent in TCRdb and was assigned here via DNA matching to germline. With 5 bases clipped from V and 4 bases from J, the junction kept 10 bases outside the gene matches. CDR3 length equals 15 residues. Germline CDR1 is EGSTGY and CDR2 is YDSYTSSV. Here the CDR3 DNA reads TGTGCCACCTGGGCCCCGAGGGTTAGTGATTGGATCAAGACGTTT. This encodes CATWAPRVSDWIKTF.

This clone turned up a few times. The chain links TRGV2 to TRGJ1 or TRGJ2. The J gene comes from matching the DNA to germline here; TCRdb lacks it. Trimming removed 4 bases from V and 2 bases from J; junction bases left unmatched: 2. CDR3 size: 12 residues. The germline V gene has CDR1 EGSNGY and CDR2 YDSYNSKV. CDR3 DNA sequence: TGTGCCACCTGGGAGTATTATTATAAGAAACTCTTT. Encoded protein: CATWEYYYKKLF.

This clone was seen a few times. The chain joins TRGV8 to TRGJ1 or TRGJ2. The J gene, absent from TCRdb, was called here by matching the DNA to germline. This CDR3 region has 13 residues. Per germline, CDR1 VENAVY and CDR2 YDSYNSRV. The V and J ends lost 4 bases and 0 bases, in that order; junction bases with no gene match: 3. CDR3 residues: CATWEPNYYKKLF. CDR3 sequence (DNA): TGTGCCACCTGGGAGCCGAATTATTATAAGAAACTCTTT.

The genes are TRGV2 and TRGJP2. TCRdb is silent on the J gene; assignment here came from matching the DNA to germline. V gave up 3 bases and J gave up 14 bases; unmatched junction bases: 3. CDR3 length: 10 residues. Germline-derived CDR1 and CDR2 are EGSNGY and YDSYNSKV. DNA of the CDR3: TGTGCCACCTGGGACAGCATCAAGACGTTT. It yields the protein CATWDSIKTF.